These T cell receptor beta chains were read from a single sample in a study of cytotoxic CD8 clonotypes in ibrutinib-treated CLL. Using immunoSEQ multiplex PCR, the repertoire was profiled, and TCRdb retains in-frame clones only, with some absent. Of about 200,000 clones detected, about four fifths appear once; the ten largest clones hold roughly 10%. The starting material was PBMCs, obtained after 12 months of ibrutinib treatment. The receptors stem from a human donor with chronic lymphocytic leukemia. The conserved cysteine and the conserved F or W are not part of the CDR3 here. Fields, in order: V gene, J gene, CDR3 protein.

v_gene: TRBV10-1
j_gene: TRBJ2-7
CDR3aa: ASSESSEANYEQY

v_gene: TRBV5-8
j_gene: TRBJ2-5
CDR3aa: ASSLMGGQGGQETQY

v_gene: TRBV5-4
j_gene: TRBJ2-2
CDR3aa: ASSLSGQGYALDTGELF

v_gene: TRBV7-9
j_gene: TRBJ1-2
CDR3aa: ASSLEAGLSGYT

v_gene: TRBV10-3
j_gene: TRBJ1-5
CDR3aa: AISAQGLSNQPQH

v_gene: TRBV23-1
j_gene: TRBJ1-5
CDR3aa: ASSQRGSQPQH

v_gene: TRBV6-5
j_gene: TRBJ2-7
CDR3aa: ASSYSGGDLYEQY

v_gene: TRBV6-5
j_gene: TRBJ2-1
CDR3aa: ASSYSTGGIYNEQF

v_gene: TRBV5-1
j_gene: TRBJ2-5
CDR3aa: ASSLQETQY

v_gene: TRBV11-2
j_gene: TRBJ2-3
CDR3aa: ASSFDGSLDTQY

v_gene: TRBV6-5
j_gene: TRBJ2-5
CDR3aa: ASGWTSGSQETQY

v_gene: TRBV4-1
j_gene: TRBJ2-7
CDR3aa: ASSLGTPAYEQY

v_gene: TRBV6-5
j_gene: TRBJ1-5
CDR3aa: ASSYSQRQPQH

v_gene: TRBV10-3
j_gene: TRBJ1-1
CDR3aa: AISRAGNTEAF

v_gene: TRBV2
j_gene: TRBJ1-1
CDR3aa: ASRLEKQVTEAF

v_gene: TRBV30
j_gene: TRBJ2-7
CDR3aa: AWKGWGNYEQY

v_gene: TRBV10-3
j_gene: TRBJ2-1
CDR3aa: AISESGNEQF

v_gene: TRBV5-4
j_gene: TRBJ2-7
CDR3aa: ASSSPGQNAYEQY

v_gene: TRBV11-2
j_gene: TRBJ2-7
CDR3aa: ASSSLRGAAYEQY

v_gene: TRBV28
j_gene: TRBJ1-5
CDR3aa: ASSWGYQPQH

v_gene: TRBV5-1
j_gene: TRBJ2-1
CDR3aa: ASSSTGWYEQF

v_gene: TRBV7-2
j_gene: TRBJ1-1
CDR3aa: ASSLDTIEAF

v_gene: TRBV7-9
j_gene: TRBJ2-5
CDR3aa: ASSHHWGQGQETQY

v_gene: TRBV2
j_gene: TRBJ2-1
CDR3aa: ASNLDGGGDNEQF

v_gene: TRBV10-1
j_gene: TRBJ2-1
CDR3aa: ASSVRRGNEQF